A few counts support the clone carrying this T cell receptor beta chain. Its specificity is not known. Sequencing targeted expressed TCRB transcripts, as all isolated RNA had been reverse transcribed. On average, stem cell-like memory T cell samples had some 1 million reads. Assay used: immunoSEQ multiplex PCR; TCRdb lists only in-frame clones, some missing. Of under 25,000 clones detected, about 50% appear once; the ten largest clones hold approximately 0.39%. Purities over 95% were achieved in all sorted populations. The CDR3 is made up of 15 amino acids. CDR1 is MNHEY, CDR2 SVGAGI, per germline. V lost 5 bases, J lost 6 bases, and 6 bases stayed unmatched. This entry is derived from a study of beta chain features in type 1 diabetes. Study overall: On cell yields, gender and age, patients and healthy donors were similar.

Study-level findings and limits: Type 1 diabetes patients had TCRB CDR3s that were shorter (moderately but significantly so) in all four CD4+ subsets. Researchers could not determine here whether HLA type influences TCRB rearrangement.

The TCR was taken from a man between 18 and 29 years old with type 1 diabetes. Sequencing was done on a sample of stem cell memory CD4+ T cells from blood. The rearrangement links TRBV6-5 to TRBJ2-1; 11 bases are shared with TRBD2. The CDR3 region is CASSRTGTSGNEQFF. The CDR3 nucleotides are TGTGCCAGCAGTCGTACCGGGACTAGCGGCAATGAGCAGTTCTTC.